This is a list of T cell receptor beta chains from one sample in a study of T cell repertoires in cytomegalovirus infection. From the reads, TCRdb called clonotypes with MiXCR, one entry per CDR3 protein. The sample has approximately 500,000 distinct CDR3 sequences; about 15% are singletons. Sequenced material: CD8+ T cells from PBMCs. The receptors here all came from a human donor in good health (CMV status not recorded). Some clones in this sample may be carry-over from other donors' samples. Both conserved end residues are part of each CDR3. Each record gives: clone size, D gene, V gene, J gene, CDR3 DNA, CDR3 protein. A D gene is named only where the DNA matches it firmly. Not all rows give a size; the values are once, few, many and, for expanded clones, a class.

clone_size: -
d_call: -
v_call: TRBV12-3/TRBV12-4
j_call: TRBJ1-2
cdr3_nt: TGTGCCACCCCCCACCCCTATGGCTACACCTTC
cdr3_aa: CATPHPYGYTF

clone_size: -
d_call: -
v_call: TRBV5-1
j_call: TRBJ2-1
cdr3_nt: TGCGCCAGCAGCTATAACAGGGCTTACAATGAGCAGTTCTTC
cdr3_aa: CASSYNRAYNEQFF

clone_size: -
d_call: TRBD2
v_call: TRBV2
j_call: TRBJ2-7
cdr3_nt: TGTGCCAGCGGGGGGACTAGCGGGAGTTACTCCTACGAGCAGTACTTC
cdr3_aa: CASGGTSGSYSYEQYF

clone_size: many
d_call: TRBD1
v_call: TRBV28
j_call: TRBJ2-1
cdr3_nt: TGTGCCAGCAGTCCGGGACAGGGGCGCTTGGGTGAGCAGTTCTTC
cdr3_aa: CASSPGQGRLGEQFF

clone_size: few
d_call: -
v_call: TRBV10-2
j_call: TRBJ1-5
cdr3_nt: TGCGCCAGCCACCCGACGGATAGCAATCAGCCCCAGCATTTT
cdr3_aa: CASHPTDSNQPQHF

clone_size: many
d_call: TRBD1
v_call: TRBV19
j_call: TRBJ1-5
cdr3_nt: TGTGCCAGTAGTACACAGGGGGCGCATCAGCCCCAGCATTTT
cdr3_aa: CASSTQGAHQPQHF

clone_size: many
d_call: -
v_call: TRBV7-9
j_call: TRBJ1-5
cdr3_nt: TGTGCCAGCAGCCCCTCCGATCAGCCCCAGCATTTT
cdr3_aa: CASSPSDQPQHF

clone_size: many
d_call: TRBD2
v_call: TRBV7-3
j_call: TRBJ2-3
cdr3_nt: TGTGCCAGCAGCTTACCCGGGACTAGCGGGAGGGCCTTGACAGATACGCAGTATTTT
cdr3_aa: CASSLPGTSGRALTDTQYF

clone_size: many
d_call: -
v_call: TRBV4-2
j_call: TRBJ1-4
cdr3_nt: TGTGCCAGCAGCCAAGATCTTGCCGGGAGGACTAATGAAAAACTGTTTTTT
cdr3_aa: CASSQDLAGRTNEKLFF

clone_size: many
d_call: -
v_call: TRBV7-6
j_call: TRBJ1-1
cdr3_nt: TGTGCCAGCAGCTTAGTATCGGGTCAGGGCGGGGTCACTGAAGCTTTCTTT
cdr3_aa: CASSLVSGQGGVTEAFF

clone_size: few
d_call: -
v_call: TRBV6-6
j_call: TRBJ2-7
cdr3_nt: TGTGCCAGCAGCGAGGGTGGAGGCCTTTACGAGCAGTACTTC
cdr3_aa: CASSEGGGLYEQYF

clone_size: many
d_call: -
v_call: TRBV11-2
j_call: TRBJ1-1
cdr3_nt: TGTGCCAGCAGCTTAGACCCCGTAGCTGAAGCTTTCTTT
cdr3_aa: CASSLDPVAEAFF

clone_size: -
d_call: TRBD1
v_call: TRBV5-6
j_call: TRBJ2-1
cdr3_nt: TGTGCCAGCAGCCCACACCTCCGGGACAGGGCCTACAATGAGCAGTTCTTC
cdr3_aa: CASSPHLRDRAYNEQFF

clone_size: many
d_call: -
v_call: TRBV7-3
j_call: TRBJ2-1
cdr3_nt: TGTGCCAGCAGCGCCGGGCCGAACAATGAGCAGTTCTTC
cdr3_aa: CASSAGPNNEQFF

clone_size: many
d_call: TRBD1
v_call: TRBV7-6
j_call: TRBJ1-2
cdr3_nt: TGTGCCAGCAGCCCCCGTTCGGGACAGGTCTATGGCTACACCTTC
cdr3_aa: CASSPRSGQVYGYTF

clone_size: -
d_call: TRBD1
v_call: TRBV27
j_call: TRBJ2-4
cdr3_nt: TGTGCCAGCAGTCCGGTACAGGGGGCGGGCAAAAACATTCAGTACTTC
cdr3_aa: CASSPVQGAGKNIQYF

clone_size: few
d_call: TRBD1
v_call: TRBV6-1
j_call: TRBJ1-3
cdr3_nt: TGTGCCAGCAGCCAGCAGGGGGAAGGAAACACCATATATTTT
cdr3_aa: CASSQQGEGNTIYF

clone_size: few
d_call: TRBD1
v_call: TRBV19
j_call: TRBJ2-2
cdr3_nt: TGTGCCAGTAGAGGACAGGGAAGGGGACCCGGGGAGCTGTTTTTT
cdr3_aa: CASRGQGRGPGELFF

clone_size: few
d_call: TRBD2
v_call: TRBV7-3
j_call: TRBJ2-7
cdr3_nt: TGTGCCAGCAGCCAAGGAGGCGGGGGGCTCTCCTACGAGCAGTACTTC
cdr3_aa: CASSQGGGGLSYEQYF

clone_size: -
d_call: TRBD2
v_call: TRBV5-1
j_call: TRBJ2-7
cdr3_nt: TGCGCCAGCAGCGCACCGGGACTAGAAGGCTACGAGCAGTACTTC
cdr3_aa: CASSAPGLEGYEQYF

clone_size: many
d_call: TRBD2
v_call: TRBV7-9
j_call: TRBJ2-1
cdr3_nt: TGTGCCAGCAGCATCGGGACTAGTCGGGAGAAACGCAATGAGCAGTTCTTC
cdr3_aa: CASSIGTSREKRNEQFF

clone_size: many
d_call: TRBD2
v_call: TRBV7-9
j_call: TRBJ2-1
cdr3_nt: TGTGCCAGCAGCAGGAGCGGGGGGGCCATCAATGAGCAGTTCTTC
cdr3_aa: CASSRSGGAINEQFF

clone_size: many
d_call: -
v_call: TRBV6-5
j_call: TRBJ1-1
cdr3_nt: TGTGCCAGCAGTTACTCGGGTTCCCCCAGGGCGCAAGGTACTGAAGCTTTCTTT
cdr3_aa: CASSYSGSPRAQGTEAFF

clone_size: few
d_call: TRBD1
v_call: TRBV9
j_call: TRBJ2-7
cdr3_nt: TGTGCCAGCAGCGTAGCAGGGGGCCGCTCCTACGAGCAGTACTTC
cdr3_aa: CASSVAGGRSYEQYF

clone_size: -
d_call: -
v_call: TRBV6-4
j_call: TRBJ1-4
cdr3_nt: TGTGCCAGAAGTGACGGTACAGGGCCTCGGTGTTTTGAAAAACTGTTTTTT
cdr3_aa: CARSDGTGPRCFEKLFF

clone_size: -
d_call: -
v_call: TRBV2
j_call: TRBJ1-1
cdr3_nt: TGTGCCAGCATGAGTTTCCGGGAACTAAGTACTGAAGCTGTCTTT
cdr3_aa: CASMSFRELSTEAVF

clone_size: few
d_call: TRBD1
v_call: TRBV20-1
j_call: TRBJ1-5
cdr3_nt: TGCAGTGCTAGAGATTCCCAGGGGGGAGAGCGGGGTCAGCCCCAGCATTTT
cdr3_aa: CSARDSQGGERGQPQHF

clone_size: many
d_call: TRBD1
v_call: TRBV28
j_call: TRBJ1-6
cdr3_nt: TGTGCCAGCAGTTTTGGGCAGGGGGGTTCACCCCTCCACTTT
cdr3_aa: CASSFGQGGSPLHF

clone_size: few
d_call: TRBD1
v_call: TRBV20-1
j_call: TRBJ2-2
cdr3_nt: TGCAGTGCTATCCGGGACAGGGATTTCGTCCCGAACACCGGGGAGCTGTTTTTT
cdr3_aa: CSAIRDRDFVPNTGELFF

clone_size: many
d_call: TRBD1
v_call: TRBV4-1
j_call: TRBJ2-3
cdr3_nt: TGCGCCAGCAGCGCCGGGACAGCCTCCACAGATACGCAGTATTTT
cdr3_aa: CASSAGTASTDTQYF

clone_size: -
d_call: -
v_call: TRBV14
j_call: TRBJ2-7
cdr3_nt: TGTGCCAGCAGCCAGCTGACAGACTACGAGCAGTACTTC
cdr3_aa: CASSQLTDYEQYF